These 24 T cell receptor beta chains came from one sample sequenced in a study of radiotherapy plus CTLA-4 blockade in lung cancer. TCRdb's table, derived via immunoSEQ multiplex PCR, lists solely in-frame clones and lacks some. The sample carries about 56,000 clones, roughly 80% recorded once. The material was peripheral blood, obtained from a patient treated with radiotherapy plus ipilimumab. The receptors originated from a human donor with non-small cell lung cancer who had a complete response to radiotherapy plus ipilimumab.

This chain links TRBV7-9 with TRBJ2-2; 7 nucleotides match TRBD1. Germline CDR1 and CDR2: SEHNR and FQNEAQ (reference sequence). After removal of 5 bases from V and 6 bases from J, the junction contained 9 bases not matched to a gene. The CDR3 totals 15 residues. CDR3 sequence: CASSIRTGSSGELFF. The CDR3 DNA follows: TGTGCCAGCAGCATAAGGACAGGTAGCTCCGGGGAGCTGTTTTTT. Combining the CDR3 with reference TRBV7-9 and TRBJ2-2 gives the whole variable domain DTGVSQNPRHKITKRGQNVTFRCDPISEHNRLYWYRQTLGQGPEFLTYFQNEAQLEKSRLLSDRFSAERPKGSFSTLEIQRTEQGDSAMYLCASSIRTGSSGELFFGEGSRLTVL.

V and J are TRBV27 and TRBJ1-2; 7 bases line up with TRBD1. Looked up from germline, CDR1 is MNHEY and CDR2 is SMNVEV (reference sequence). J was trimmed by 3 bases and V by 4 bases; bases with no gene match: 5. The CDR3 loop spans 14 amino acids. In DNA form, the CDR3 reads TGTGCCAGCAGTTCCGCGGGGACAGACTATGGCTACACCTTC. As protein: CASSSAGTDYGYTF.

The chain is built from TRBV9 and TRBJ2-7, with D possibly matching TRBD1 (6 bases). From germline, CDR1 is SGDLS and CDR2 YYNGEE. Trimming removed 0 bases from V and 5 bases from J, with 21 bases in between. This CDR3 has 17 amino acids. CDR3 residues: CASSVVSGEIGGHEQYV. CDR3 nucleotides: TGTGCCAGCAGCGTAGTTTCAGGGGAAATCGGCGGGCACGAGCAGTACGTC.

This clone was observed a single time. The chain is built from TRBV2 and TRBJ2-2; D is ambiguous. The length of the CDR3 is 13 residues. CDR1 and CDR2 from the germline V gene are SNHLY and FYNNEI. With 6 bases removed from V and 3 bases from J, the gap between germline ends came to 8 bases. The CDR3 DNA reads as TGTGCCAGCAGGTTTACTGACACCGGGGAGCTGTTTTTT. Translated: CASRFTDTGELFF. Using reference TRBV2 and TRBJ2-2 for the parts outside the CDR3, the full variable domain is EPEVTQTPSHQVTQMGQEVILRCVPISNHLYFYWYRQILGQKVEFLVSFYNNEISEKSEIFDDQFSVERPDGSNFTLKIRSTKLEDSAMYFCASRFTDTGELFFGEGSRLTVL.

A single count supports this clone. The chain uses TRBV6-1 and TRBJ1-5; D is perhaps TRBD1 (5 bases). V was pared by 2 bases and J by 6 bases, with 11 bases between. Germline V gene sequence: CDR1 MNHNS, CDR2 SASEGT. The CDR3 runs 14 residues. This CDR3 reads CASSEKTGVQPQHF. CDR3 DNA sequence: TGTGCCAGCAGTGAAAAGACGGGGGTTCAGCCCCAGCATTTT.

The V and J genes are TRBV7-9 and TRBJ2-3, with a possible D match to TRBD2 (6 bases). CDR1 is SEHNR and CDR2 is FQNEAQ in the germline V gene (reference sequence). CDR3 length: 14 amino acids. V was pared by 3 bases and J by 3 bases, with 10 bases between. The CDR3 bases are TGTGCCAGCAGCTTGGTAGGGAGGACAGATACGCAGTATTTT. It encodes CASSLVGRTDTQYF.

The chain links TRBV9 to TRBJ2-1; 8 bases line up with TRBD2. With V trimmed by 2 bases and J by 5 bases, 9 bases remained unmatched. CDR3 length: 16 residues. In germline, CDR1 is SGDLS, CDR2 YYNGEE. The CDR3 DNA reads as TGTGCCAGCAGCGTGTCGAGCGGGGGCCCTAACAATGAGCAGTTCTTC. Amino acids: CASSVSSGGPNNEQFF.

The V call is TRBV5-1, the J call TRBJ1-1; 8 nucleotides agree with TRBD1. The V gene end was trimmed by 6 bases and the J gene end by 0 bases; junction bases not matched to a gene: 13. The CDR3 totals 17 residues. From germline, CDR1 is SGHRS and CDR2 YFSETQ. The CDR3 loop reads CASKFSGGEFMNTEAFF. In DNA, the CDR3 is TGCGCCAGCAAATTTTCAGGGGGCGAGTTCATGAACACTGAAGCTTTCTTT.

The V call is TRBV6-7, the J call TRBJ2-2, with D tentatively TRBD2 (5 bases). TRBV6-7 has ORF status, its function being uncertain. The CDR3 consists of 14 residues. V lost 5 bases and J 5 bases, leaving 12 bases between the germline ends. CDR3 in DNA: TGTGCCAGCAGTACCACTAGTTCGACCGGGGAGCTGTTTTTT. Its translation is CASSTTSSTGELFF.

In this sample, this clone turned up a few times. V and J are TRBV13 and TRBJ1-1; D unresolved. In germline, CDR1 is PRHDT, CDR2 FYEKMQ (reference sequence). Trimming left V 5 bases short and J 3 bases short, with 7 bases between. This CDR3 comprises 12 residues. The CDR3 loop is CASSQRDTEAFF. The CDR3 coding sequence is TGTGCCAGCAGCCAACGGGACACTGAAGCTTTCTTT.

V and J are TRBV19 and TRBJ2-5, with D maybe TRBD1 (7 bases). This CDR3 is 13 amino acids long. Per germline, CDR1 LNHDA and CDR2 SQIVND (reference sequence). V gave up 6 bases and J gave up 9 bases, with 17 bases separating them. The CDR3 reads CASSGQVSGAQYF. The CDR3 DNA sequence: TGTGCCAGTAGCGGACAGGTCTCGGGGGCCCAGTACTTC.

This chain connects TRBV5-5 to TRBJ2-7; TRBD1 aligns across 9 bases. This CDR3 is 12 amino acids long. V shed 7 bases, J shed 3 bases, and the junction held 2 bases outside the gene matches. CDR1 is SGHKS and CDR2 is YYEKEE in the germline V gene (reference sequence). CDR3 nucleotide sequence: TGTGCCAGCGGGGGACAGGGCTACGAGCAGTACTTC. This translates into CASGGQGYEQYF.

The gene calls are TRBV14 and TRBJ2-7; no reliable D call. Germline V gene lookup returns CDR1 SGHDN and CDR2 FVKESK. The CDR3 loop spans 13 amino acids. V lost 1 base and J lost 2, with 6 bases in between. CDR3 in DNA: TGTGCCAGCAGCCAAGGCACTACCTACGAGCAGTACGTC. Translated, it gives CASSQGTTYEQYV.

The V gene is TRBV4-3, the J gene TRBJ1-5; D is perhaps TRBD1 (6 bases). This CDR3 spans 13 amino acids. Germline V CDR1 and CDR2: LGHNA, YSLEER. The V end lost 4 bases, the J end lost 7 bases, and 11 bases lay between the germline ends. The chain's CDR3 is CASSLYRDQPQHF. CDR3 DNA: TGCGCCAGCAGCCTTTACAGGGACCAGCCCCAGCATTTT.

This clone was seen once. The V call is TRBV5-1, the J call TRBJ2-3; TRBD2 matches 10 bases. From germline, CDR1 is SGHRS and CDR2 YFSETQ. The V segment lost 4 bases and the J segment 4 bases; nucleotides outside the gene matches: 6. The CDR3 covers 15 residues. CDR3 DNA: TGCGCCAGCAGCCCGAGAGCGGGAGGGCCAGATACGCAGTATTTT. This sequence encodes CASSPRAGGPDTQYF.

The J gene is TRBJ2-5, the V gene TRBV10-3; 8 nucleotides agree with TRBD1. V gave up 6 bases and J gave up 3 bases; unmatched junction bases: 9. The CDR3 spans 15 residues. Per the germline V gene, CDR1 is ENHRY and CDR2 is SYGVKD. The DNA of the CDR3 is TGTGCCATCAGCTCCCCGGGACAGGTAAAAGAGACCCAGTACTTC. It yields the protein CAISSPGQVKETQYF.

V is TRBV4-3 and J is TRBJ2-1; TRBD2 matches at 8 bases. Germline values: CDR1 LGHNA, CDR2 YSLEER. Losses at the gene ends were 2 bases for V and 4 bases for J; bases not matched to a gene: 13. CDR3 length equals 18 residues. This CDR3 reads CASSQLPLASGFYNEQFF. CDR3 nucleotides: TGCGCCAGCAGCCAACTCCCTTTGGCTAGCGGGTTTTACAATGAGCAGTTCTTC.

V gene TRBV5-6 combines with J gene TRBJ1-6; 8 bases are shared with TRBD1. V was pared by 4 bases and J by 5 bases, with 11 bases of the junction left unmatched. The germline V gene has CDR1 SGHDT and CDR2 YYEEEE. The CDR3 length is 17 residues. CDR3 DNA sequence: TGTGCCAGCAGCGATCAGATACGGGACAGGAATAATTCACCCCTCCACTTT. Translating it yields CASSDQIRDRNNSPLHF.

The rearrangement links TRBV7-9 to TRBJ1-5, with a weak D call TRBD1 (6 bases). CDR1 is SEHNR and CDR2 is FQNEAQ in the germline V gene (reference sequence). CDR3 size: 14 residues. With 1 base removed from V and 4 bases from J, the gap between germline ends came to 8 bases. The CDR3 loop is CASSLGTGNQPQHF. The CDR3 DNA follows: TGTGCCAGCAGCTTAGGTACAGGGAATCAGCCCCAGCATTTT. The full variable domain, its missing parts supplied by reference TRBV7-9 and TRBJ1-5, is DTGVSQNPRHKITKRGQNVTFRCDPISEHNRLYWYRQTLGQGPEFLTYFQNEAQLEKSRLLSDRFSAERPKGSFSTLEIQRTEQGDSAMYLCASSLGTGNQPQHFGDGTRLSIL.

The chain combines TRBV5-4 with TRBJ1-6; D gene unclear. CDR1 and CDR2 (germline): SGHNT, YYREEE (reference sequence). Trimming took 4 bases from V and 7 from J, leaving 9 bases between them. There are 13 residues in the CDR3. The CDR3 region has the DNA TGTGCCAGCAGCCTACCCGGGAATTCACCCCTCCACTTT. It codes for CASSLPGNSPLHF.

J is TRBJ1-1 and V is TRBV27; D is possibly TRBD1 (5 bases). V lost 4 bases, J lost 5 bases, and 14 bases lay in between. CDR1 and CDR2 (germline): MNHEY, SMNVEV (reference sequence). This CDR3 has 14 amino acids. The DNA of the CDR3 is TGTGCCAGCAGTTCGCGACAGCCCGAGACTGAAGCTTTCTTT. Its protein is CASSSRQPETEAFF.

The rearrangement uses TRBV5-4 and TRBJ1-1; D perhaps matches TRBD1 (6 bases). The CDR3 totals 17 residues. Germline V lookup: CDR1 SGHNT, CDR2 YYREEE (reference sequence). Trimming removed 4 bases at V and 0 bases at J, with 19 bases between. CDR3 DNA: TGTGCCAGCAGCCCCCGCGGACAGTCATTTTTGAACACTGAAGCTTTCTTT. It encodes CASSPRGQSFLNTEAFF.

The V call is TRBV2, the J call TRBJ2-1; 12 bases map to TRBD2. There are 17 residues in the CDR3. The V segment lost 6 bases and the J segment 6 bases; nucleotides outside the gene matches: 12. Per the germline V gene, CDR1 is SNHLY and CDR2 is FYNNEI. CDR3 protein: CASRQRRTSGTANEQFF. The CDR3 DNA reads TGTGCCAGCAGACAAAGGAGGACTAGCGGGACGGCCAATGAGCAGTTCTTC.

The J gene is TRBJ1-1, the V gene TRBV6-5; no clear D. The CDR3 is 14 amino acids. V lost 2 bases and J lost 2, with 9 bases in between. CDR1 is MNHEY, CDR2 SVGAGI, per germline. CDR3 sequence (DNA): TGTGCCAGCAGTTACAGACAAAGAAACACTGAAGCTTTCTTT. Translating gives CASSYRQRNTEAFF.